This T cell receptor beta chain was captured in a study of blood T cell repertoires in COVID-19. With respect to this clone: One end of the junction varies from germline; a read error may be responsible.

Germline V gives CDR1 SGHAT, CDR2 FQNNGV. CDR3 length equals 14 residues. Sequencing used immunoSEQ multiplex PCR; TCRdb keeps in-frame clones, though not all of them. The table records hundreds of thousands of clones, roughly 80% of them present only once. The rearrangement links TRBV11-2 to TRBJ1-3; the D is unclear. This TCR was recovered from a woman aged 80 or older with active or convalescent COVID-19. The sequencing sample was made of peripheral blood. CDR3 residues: CASSLESNGNTIYF. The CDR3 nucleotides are TGTGCCAGCAGCCTAGAAAGCAATGGAAACACCATATATTTT.